This passage covers 20 T cell receptor beta chains from one sample sequenced in a study of T-cell reconstitution after alpha-beta-depleted transplantation in children. Unique molecular identifiers were incorporated into the prepared TCRbeta library. MiXCR, run by TCRdb on the PCR reads, gives a single entry per CDR3 protein. Seen here are about 230,000 distinct CDR3 sequences, about 11% observed once, and the top ten hold approximately 28%. Sequences were derived from PBMCs, sampled before TCRalphabeta/CD19-depleted stem cell transplant. The source of these receptors is a child younger than two with acute myeloid leukemia, due to receive a stem cell transplant.

Many counts were recorded for this clonotype. The CDR3 DNA follows: TGTGCCAGCAGCGGAATCGGACACCTCACAGATACGCAGTATTTT. Amino acids: CASSGIGHLTDTQYF. This chain joins TRBV7-9 and TRBJ2-3; D might be TRBD1 (5 bases). CDR3 length equals 15 residues. Germline loops: CDR1 SEHNR, CDR2 FQNEAQ (reference sequence). V gave up 5 bases and J gave up 2 bases, with 14 bases separating them.

The table lists this clonotype with a few counts. The chain links TRBV6-5 to TRBJ1-2; D is uncertain. CDR1 and CDR2 (germline): MNHEY, SVGAGI. The CDR3 spans 12 residues. V lost 3 bases, J lost 8 bases, and 10 bases lay in between. The CDR3 region has the DNA TGTGCCAGCAGTTATATCGGTGGAGGCTACACCTTC. Protein product: CASSYIGGGYTF.

This clonotype was detected many times. The chain is built from TRBV9 and TRBJ2-3; D unresolved. The V gene lost 0 bases and the J gene lost 2 bases, with 13 bases spanning the gap. Germline CDR1 SGDLS, CDR2 YYNGEE. The CDR3 consists of 16 residues. The CDR3 nucleotides read TGTGCCAGCAGCGTAGACCAGGTCCGCCCCACAGATACGCAGTATTTT. Translation gives CASSVDQVRPTDTQYF.

This clonotype was recorded many times. V is TRBV20-1 and J is TRBJ1-5; D is unclear. CDR3 size: 17 residues. Trimming took off 3 bases at V and 0 bases at J, with 18 bases between the two ends. Per germline, CDR1 DFQATT and CDR2 SNEGSKA (reference sequence). CDR3 sequence (DNA): TGCAGTGCTAGCCGCAGGTCGTACGTATATAGCAATCAGCCCCAGCATTTT. Protein product: CSASRRSYVYSNQPQHF.

A remark on this clonotype: A much larger clonotype is one base distant, so this may be a read error. The chain has TRBV6-1 and TRBJ2-1; the match to TRBD2 covers 11 bases. There are 15 residues in the CDR3. CDR1 is MNHNS and CDR2 is SASEGT in the germline V gene. After removal of 5 bases from V and 12 bases from J, the junction contained 12 bases not matched to a gene. The CDR3 region has the DNA TGTGCCAGCAGTCGCACTGGGACTAGCGGATATGGGCAGTTCTTC. This gives the protein CASSRTGTSGYGQFF.

Ten or more counts support this clonotype. The rearrangement uses TRBV20-1 and TRBJ2-7; 9 nucleotides line up with TRBD2. CDR3 length equals 16 residues. V lost 5 bases, J lost 6 bases, and 17 bases stayed unmatched. Germline CDR1 DFQATT, CDR2 SNEGSKA (reference sequence). In DNA, the CDR3 is TGCAGTGCTTCGGGAATAGCGGGAGTGGGGGCCACCGAGCAGTACTTC. Translated, it gives CSASGIAGVGATEQYF.

This clonotype was detected only a few times. The chain joins TRBV28 to TRBJ2-2; the D gene is possibly TRBD1 (5 bases). Germline V gene data show CDR1 as MDHEN and CDR2 as SYDVKM. The CDR3 loop spans 16 amino acids. The ends were cut back, 3 bases at V and 4 bases at J, with 15 bases in the middle. CDR3 DNA: TGTGCCAGCAGTTTCCCCTCAGGGATAGGCACCGGGGAGCTGTTTTTT. Translated: CASSFPSGIGTGELFF.

The table lists this clonotype with many counts. The chain links TRBV5-5 to TRBJ2-5; D gene unclear. This CDR3 is built from 14 residues. Germline-derived CDR1 and CDR2 are SGHKS and YYEKEE (reference sequence). V lost 0 bases to trimming and J lost 1 base, with 7 bases between them. CDR3 DNA sequence: TGTGCCAGCAGCTTGGAGTGGACCCAAGAGACCCAGTACTTC. Its protein product is CASSLEWTQETQYF.

The rearrangement joins TRBV7-3 to TRBJ2-5; D is ambiguous. Germline V gene data show CDR1 as SGHTA and CDR2 as FQGTGA. CDR3 length: 15 residues. V shed 3 bases and J shed 4 bases, with 15 bases lying between them. CDR3 region: CASSFSLGPGETQYF. The CDR3 DNA reads as TGTGCCAGCAGCTTTTCCTTAGGCCCCGGAGAGACCCAGTACTTC. Supplemented by reference TRBV7-3 and TRBJ2-5, the full variable domain reads GAGVSQTPSNKVTEKGKYVELRCDPISGHTALYWYRQSLGQGPEFLIYFQGTGAADDSGLPNDRFFAVRPEGSVSTLKIQRTERGDSAVYLCASSFSLGPGETQYFGPGTRLLVL.

This clonotype was counted ten times or more. The V and J genes are TRBV10-1 and TRBJ2-7; D gene unclear. Germline loops: CDR1 WNHNN, CDR2 SYGVQD (reference sequence). The germline V and J ends were trimmed by 4 bases and 5 bases, with 9 bases remaining between them. CDR3 length equals 12 residues. This CDR3 is CASSAGSDEQYF. Here the CDR3 DNA reads TGCGCCAGCAGTGCCGGGTCCGACGAGCAGTACTTC.

Many counts were recorded for this clonotype. The chain has TRBV20-1 and TRBJ1-4, with TRBD1 identical over 7 bases. The CDR3 has 15 residues. Germline CDR1 DFQATT, CDR2 SNEGSKA (reference sequence). The trim removed 0 bases at V and 5 bases at J, leaving 6 bases unmatched. CDR3 DNA sequence: TGCAGTGCTAGAGATGCCACCAGGGGGAATGAAAAACTGTTTTTT. Its translation is CSARDATRGNEKLFF.

This clonotype was seen repeatedly, ten times or more. The chain is built from TRBV12-3 or TRBV12-4 and TRBJ1-4, with D perhaps matching TRBD1 (5 bases). The CDR3 is 14 amino acids. Trimming cost V 3 bases and J 5 bases, with 10 bases left between them. CDR3 coding DNA: TGTGCCAGCAGTTTCCGACAGAACAATGAAAAACTGTTTTTT. Translated, it gives CASSFRQNNEKLFF.

This clonotype was counted many times. The chain is built from TRBV20-1 and TRBJ1-2, with a weak D call TRBD1 (5 bases). Between the trimmed V and J ends, which lost 6 bases and 7 bases, there was a span of 12 bases. The CDR3 covers 11 residues. Germline V gives CDR1 DFQATT, CDR2 SNEGSKA (reference sequence). CDR3 bases: TGCAGTGCAATTATTAGGGGTGGCTACACCTTC. Residues: CSAIIRGGYTF.

This clonotype has at least ten counts. In nucleotides, the CDR3 is TGCGCCAGCAGCTTGGGGGACAGGTACTCCTACGAGCAGTACTTC. Amino acids: CASSLGDRYSYEQYF. The rearrangement uses TRBV5-1 and TRBJ2-7; TRBD1 agrees at 8 bases. From germline, CDR1 is SGHRS and CDR2 YFSETQ. Unmatched junction bases numbered 2, after V lost 0 bases and J lost 0 bases. The CDR3 consists of 15 residues.

Of note for this clonotype: One end of the junction is discordant with germline, which a read error may explain. J is TRBJ2-2 and V is TRBV5-1, with a possible D match to TRBD2 (5 bases). The CDR3 loop spans 16 amino acids. Germline CDR1 and CDR2: SGHRS and YFSETQ. The CDR3 here is CASSLVVSGTTGELLF. The CDR3, as DNA: TGCGCCAGCAGCTTGGTGGTGTCCGGTACCACCGGGGAGCTGCTTTTT.

Comments on this clonotype: Given a much more abundant clone one base away, this may be a read error. The genes are TRBV29-1 and TRBJ1-2, with TRBD1 matching over 9 bases. CDR1 is SQVTM, CDR2 ANQGSEA, per germline. The length of the CDR3 is 13 residues. The CDR3 protein is CSVTGGPNCGYTF. Written as DNA, the CDR3 is TGCAGCGTGACAGGGGGGCCTAACTGTGGCTACACCTTC. Supplemented by reference TRBV29-1 and TRBJ1-2, the full variable domain reads SAVISQKPSRDICQRGTSLTIQCQVDSQVTMMFWYRQQPGQSLTLIATANQGSEATYESGFVIDKFPISRPNLTFSTLTVSNMSPEDSSIYLCSVTGGPNCGYTFGSGTRLTVV.

This clonotype was counted ten times or more. The genes are TRBV6-1 and TRBJ1-2, with a weak D call TRBD1 (5 bases). The germline V and J ends were trimmed by 6 bases and 1 base, with 15 bases remaining between them. CDR1 MNHNS and CDR2 SASEGT come from the germline V gene. This CDR3 comprises 15 residues. CDR3 bases: TGTGCCAGCAGGCGGGCCGGGGCAGATAACTATGGCTACACCTTC. Amino acids: CASRRAGADNYGYTF.

This clonotype was counted many times. The chain couples TRBV28 to TRBJ1-2; 7 bases align to TRBD1. The trim removed 2 bases at V and 6 bases at J, leaving 3 bases unmatched. Germline lookup yields CDR1 MDHEN and CDR2 SYDVKM. CDR3 length: 13 amino acids. The CDR3 sequence is CASSLEGANGYTF. The DNA of the CDR3 is TGTGCCAGCAGTTTAGAGGGGGCAAATGGCTACACCTTC.

This clonotype was observed a few times. V usage is TRBV6-5 and J usage is TRBJ2-1; TRBD2 matches at 7 bases. Per the germline V gene, CDR1 is MNHEY and CDR2 is SVGAGI. Germline trimming cut 4 bases from V and 6 bases from J; bases unmatched to any gene: 12. The CDR3 has 16 residues. The CDR3 DNA sequence: TGTGCCAGCAGTTCGGCAGGGAGGGTTCAGGGCAATGAGCAGTTCTTC. Its translation: CASSSAGRVQGNEQFF.

This clonotype was counted at least ten times. The chain is built from TRBV4-3 and TRBJ2-1, with 7 positions matching TRBD2. Germline CDR1 reads LGHNA; CDR2 reads YSLEER. Germline trimming cut 4 bases from V and 3 bases from J; bases unmatched to any gene: 3. The CDR3 sequence is 14 residues long. The CDR3: CASSPGLVYNEQFF. The CDR3 nucleotides are TGCGCCAGCAGCCCAGGACTAGTCTACAATGAGCAGTTCTTC.